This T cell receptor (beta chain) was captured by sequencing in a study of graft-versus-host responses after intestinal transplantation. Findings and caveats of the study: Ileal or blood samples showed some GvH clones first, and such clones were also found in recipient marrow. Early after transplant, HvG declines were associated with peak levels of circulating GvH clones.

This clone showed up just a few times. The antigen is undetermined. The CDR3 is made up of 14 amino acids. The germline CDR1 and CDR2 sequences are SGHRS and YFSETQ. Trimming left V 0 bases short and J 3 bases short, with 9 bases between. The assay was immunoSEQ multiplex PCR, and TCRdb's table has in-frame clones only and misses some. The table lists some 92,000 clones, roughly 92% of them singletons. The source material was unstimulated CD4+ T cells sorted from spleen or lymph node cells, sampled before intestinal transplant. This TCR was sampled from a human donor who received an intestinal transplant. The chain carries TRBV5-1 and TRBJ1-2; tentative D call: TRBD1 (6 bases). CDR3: CASSLVGGDYGYTF. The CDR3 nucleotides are TGCGCCAGCAGCTTGGTAGGGGGGGACTATGGCTACACCTTC.